This paragraph reports one TCR beta chain. The germline V gene has CDR1 LNHDA and CDR2 SQIVND (reference sequence). With 3 bases clipped from V and 5 bases from J, the junction kept 3 bases outside the gene matches. The CDR3 has 14 residues. It was RNA transcripts that yielded the amplified TCR beta CDR3 regions. TCR CDR3 regions were first amplified by RT-PCR with HTBI primers. TCRdb itself ran the multiplex PCR reads through MiXCR, one entry per CDR3 protein. Of a few hundred thousand distinct CDR3 sequences in the sample, approximately 15% are singletons; the top ten hold around a sixth. The sample comes from a study of T cells in Graves' hyperthyroidism and ophthalmopathy.

Sequenced: blood. This rearrangement joins TRBV19 to TRBJ1-5; 8 positions match TRBD1. This clonotype was obtained from a young woman with Graves' hyperthyroidism. The CDR3 loop reads CASSIPGGYQPQHF. CDR3 nucleotide sequence: TGTGCCAGTAGTATCCCAGGGGGCTATCAGCCCCAGCATTTT.